This TCR beta chain was sequenced during a study of blood T cell repertoires in COVID-19. Clones were read by immunoSEQ multiplex PCR, and TCRdb kept only the in-frame ones, dropping some. The sample holds just under 90,000 clones, 70% to 90% seen once. The J segment lost 1 base and the V segment lost 2 bases, leaving 6 bases of the junction unmatched. Germline CDR1 SGHRS, CDR2 YFSETQ. The CDR3 is 16 amino acids. The rearrangement joins TRBV5-1 to TRBJ2-1, with TRBD1 matching 7 bases. Sequencing used peripheral blood. The clonotype comes from a woman older than 75 with acute or convalescent COVID-19. The CDR3 sequence: CASSLQGSFSYNEQFF. In DNA, the CDR3 is TGCGCCAGCAGCTTACAGGGGTCCTTTTCCTACAATGAGCAGTTCTTC.